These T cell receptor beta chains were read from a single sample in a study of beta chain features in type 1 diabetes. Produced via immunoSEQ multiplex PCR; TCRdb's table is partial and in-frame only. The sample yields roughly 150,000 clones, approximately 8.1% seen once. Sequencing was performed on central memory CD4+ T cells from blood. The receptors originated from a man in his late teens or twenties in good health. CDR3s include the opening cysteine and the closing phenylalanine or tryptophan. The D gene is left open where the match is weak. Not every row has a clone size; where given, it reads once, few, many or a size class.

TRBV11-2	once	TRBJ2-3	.	TGTGCCAGCAGCTTAGACCGGGGTTCAACAGATACGCAGTATTTT	CASSLDRGSTDTQYF
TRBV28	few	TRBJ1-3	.	TGTGCCAGCAGTTTTTTGCGCTCTGGAAACACCATATATTTT	CASSFLRSGNTIYF
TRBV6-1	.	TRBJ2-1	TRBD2	TGTGCCAGCAACTCCCTAGCGGGAGGGGGCAATGAGCAGTTCTTC	CASNSLAGGGNEQFF
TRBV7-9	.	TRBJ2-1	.	TGTGCCAGCAGCTTAGCGATGCAGGGGACAATGGTCGAGGAGCAGTTCTTC	CASSLAMQGTMVEEQFF
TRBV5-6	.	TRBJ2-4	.	TGTGCCAGCAGCTCCAACCCTAGACTAGAGGGTGGCATTCAGTACTTC	CASSSNPRLEGGIQYF
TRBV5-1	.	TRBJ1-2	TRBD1	TGCGCCAGCAGCGGGACAGGGGGCGAAGACTATGGCTACACCTTC	CASSGTGGEDYGYTF
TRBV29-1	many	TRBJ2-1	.	TGCAGCGTTGAGCGGGGAACGGGTTTCGATGAGCAGTTCTTC	CSVERGTGFDEQFF
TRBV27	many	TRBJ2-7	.	TGTGCCAGCAGACTAACAGGGATCGGCGAGCAGTACTTC	CASRLTGIGEQYF
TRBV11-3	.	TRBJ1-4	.	TGTGCCAGCAGCTTATGCGGGGTCCCCTCCGAAAAACTGTTTTTT	CASSLCGVPSEKLFF
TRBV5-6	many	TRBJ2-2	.	TGTGCCAGCAGCTTTAGCGGGGAGCTGTTTTTT	CASSFSGELFF
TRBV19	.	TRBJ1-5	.	TGTGCCAGTAGTACGGGACAACAATACTCCAATCAGCCCCAGCATTTT	CASSTGQQYSNQPQHF
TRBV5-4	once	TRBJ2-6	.	TGCGCCAGCAGCCAGGGAATCTACTCTGGGGCCAACGTCCTGACTTTC	CASSQGIYSGANVLTF
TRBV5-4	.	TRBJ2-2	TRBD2	TGTGCCAGCAGCTTGTTGGGGGGGAGCGGGGAGCTGTTTTTT	CASSLLGGSGELFF
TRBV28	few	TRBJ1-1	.	TGTGCCAGCAGTTCTTGGACGGGTGCGGGAACTGAAGCTTTCTTT	CASSSWTGAGTEAFF
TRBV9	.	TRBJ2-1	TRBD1	TGTGCCAGCAGCTCCCGCCCAGGGGGAAACAATGAGCAGTTCTTC	CASSSRPGGNNEQFF
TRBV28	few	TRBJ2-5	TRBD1	TGTGCCAGCAGTTCGTCAGGGGGCAGCGGTGAGACCCAGTACTTC	CASSSSGGSGETQYF
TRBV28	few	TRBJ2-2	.	TGTGCCAGCACCCCTAACACCGGGGAGCTGTTTTTT	CASTPNTGELFF
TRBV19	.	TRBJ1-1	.	TGTGCCAGTAGTTTCCAACAGAGAGACACTGAAGCTTTCTTT	CASSFQQRDTEAFF
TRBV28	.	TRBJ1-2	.	TGTGCCAGCAGTTTGTTGTCTGCAGCTAACTATGGCTACACCTTC	CASSLLSAANYGYTF
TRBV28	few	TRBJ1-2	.	TGTGCCAGCAGTCCCTCATATTTGGGAGGGGGTTCTAACTACACCTTC	CASSPSYLGGGSNYTF
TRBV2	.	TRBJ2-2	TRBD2	TGTGCCAGCAGTGAATCAGGGAGGGTAACCGGGGAGCTGTTTTTT	CASSESGRVTGELFF
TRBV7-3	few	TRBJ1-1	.	TGTGCCAGCAGCTTATCCGGGACACCGAACACTGAAGCTTTCTTT	CASSLSGTPNTEAFF
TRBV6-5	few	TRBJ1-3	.	TGTGCCAGCAGAGGACAGCCTAGCTCTGGAAACACCATATATTTT	CASRGQPSSGNTIYF
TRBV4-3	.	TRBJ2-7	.	TGCGCCAGCAGCCACGAAATCGCGACAGGCTACGAGCAGTACTTC	CASSHEIATGYEQYF
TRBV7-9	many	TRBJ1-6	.	TGTGCCAGCAGCTCCCCGGCAGGGTTTAGCAATTCACCCCTCCACTTT	CASSSPAGFSNSPLHF
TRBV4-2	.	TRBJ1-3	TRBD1	TGTGCCAGCAGCCAATCTACAGGGGCAGGGGGAAACACCATATATTTT	CASSQSTGAGGNTIYF
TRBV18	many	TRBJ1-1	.	TGTGCCAGCTCCACCTCCTCCGGGGTTGGTTTCTTT	CASSTSSGVGFF
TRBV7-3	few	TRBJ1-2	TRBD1	TGTGCCAGCAGCTTAGGACAGGGGGGTGGCTACACCTTC	CASSLGQGGGYTF
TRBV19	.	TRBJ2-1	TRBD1	TGTGCCAGTAGTTCGGGCAGGGGGTCCTCCCTACAAAATGAGCAGTTCTTC	CASSSGRGSSLQNEQFF
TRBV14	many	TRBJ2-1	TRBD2	TGTGCCAGCAGCCGGGGTAGCGGGGGGCCGACCAATGAGCAGTTCTTC	CASSRGSGGPTNEQFF
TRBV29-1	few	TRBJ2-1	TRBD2	TGCAGCGTTGAAGGGGGCGGGGGGACCTCCTACAATGAGCAGTTCTTC	CSVEGGGGTSYNEQFF